This TCR beta chain was documented in a study of chemoradiotherapy in HPV16-positive cancers. At the level of the study: Candidate HPV-specific clones and shared TCR motifs came from two HPV16-positive patients. Study-wide results and limits: For HPV16-positive patients, expanding HPV-responsive T cells associated with longer recurrence-free survival.

The CDR3 runs 14 residues. Germline V lookup: CDR1 MNHEY, CDR2 SVGAGI. Losses at the gene ends were 6 bases for V and 5 bases for J; bases not matched to a gene: 4. Note on this clone: Its cognate antigen is unknown.

Libraries were prepared by immunoSEQ multiplex PCR; TCRdb keeps only in-frame clonotypes and omits some of them. The sample records 25,000 to 30,000 clones, 84% being singletons. The chain links TRBV6-5 to TRBJ1-5; 10 bases map to TRBD1. The source material was blood, sampled from a patient who underwent chemoradiotherapy. This TCR derives from a human donor with HPV-associated anogenital cancer. Here the CDR3 DNA reads TGTGCCAGCAGCGACGACAGGGGGCATCAGCCCCAGCATTTT. It yields the protein CASSDDRGHQPQHF.